One sample yielded the 4 T cell receptor beta chains listed below, sequenced in a study of identical twins. One entry per CDR3 protein, called by TCRdb with MiXCR from the 5' RACE reads. This sample has around 490,000 distinct CDR3 sequences, with roughly 15% found just once. These records were also assigned to another study, of yellow fever vaccine responses in identical twins.

The sequenced material came from CD4+ T cells sorted from blood. The receptors originated from a woman aged 18-29 years in good health.

This chain joins TRBV2 and TRBJ1-1; 8 bases line up with TRBD1. This CDR3 region has 12 residues. Trimming cost V 7 bases and J 8 bases; bases outside gene matches: 6. Looked up from germline, CDR1 is SNHLY and CDR2 is FYNNEI. CDR3: CASTGQGTEAFF. The DNA for the CDR3 is TGTGCCAGCACTGGACAGGGAACAGAAGCTTTCTTT.

This clonotype was seen repeatedly, ten times or more. The J gene is TRBJ2-2, the V gene TRBV5-1, with D unresolved. The CDR3 consists of 13 residues. The V gene lost 0 bases and the J gene lost 3 bases, with 3 bases spanning the gap. Germline-derived CDR1 and CDR2 are SGHRS and YFSETQ. The CDR3 region is CASSLEHTGELFF. CDR3 DNA sequence: TGCGCCAGCAGCTTGGAGCACACCGGGGAGCTGTTTTTT.

V gene TRBV3-1 combines with J gene TRBJ2-6; D is uncertain. CDR3 size: 16 residues. Per germline, CDR1 LGHDT and CDR2 YNNKEL (reference sequence). V was pared by 0 bases and J by 0 bases, with 6 bases between. The DNA of the CDR3 is TGTGCCAGCAGCCAAGATCCCAACTCTGGGGCCAACGTCCTGACTTTC. Translating gives CASSQDPNSGANVLTF.

This chain uses TRBV10-3 with TRBJ2-7; 8 bases are a match to TRBD1. The V gene's germline CDR1 is ENHRY and CDR2 SYGVKD. The CDR3 contains 15 residues. V lost 4 bases to trimming and J lost 2 bases; unmatched junction nucleotides: 7. This chain's CDR3 is CAISGQGPPTYEQYV. The CDR3 DNA is TGTGCCATCAGTGGACAGGGGCCGCCTACCTACGAGCAGTACGTC.